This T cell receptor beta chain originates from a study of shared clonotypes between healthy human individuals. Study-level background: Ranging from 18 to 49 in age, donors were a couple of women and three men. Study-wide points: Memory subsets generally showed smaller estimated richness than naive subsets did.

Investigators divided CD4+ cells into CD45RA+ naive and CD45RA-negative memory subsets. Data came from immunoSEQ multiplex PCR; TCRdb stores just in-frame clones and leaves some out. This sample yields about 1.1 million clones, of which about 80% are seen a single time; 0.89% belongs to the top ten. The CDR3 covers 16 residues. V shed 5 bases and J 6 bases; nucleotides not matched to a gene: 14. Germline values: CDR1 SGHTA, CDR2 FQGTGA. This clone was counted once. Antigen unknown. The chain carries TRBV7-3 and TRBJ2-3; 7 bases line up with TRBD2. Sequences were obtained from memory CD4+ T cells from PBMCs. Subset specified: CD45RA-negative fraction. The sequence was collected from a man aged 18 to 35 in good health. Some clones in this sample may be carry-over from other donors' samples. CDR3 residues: CASSLLPSGLPDTQYF. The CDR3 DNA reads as TGTGCCAGCAGCCTACTACCTAGCGGACTTCCGGATACGCAGTATTTT.